This T cell receptor (beta chain) was captured in a study of shared clonotypes between healthy human individuals. Germline lookup yields CDR1 SGHRS and CDR2 YFSETQ. The CDR3 contains 14 residues. Trimming took 0 bases from V and 4 from J, leaving 10 bases between them. General study points: Among several donors, approximately 5% of naive CD4 clonotypes were found in common.

Here immunoSEQ multiplex PCR was the method, and the copy in TCRdb shows in-frame clones only, minus some. The sample holds around 1 million clones; around 80% are singletons and the top ten take approximately 1.5%. This clone was seen ten or more times. Antigen: not known. Within the sample, other DNA sequences also encode this same CDR3. A CD45RA+ naive subset and a CD45RA-negative memory subset were split from CD4+ cells. This receptor was taken from a young man in good health. Sequenced sample: memory CD4+ T cells sorted from blood. The subset here: CD45RA-negative fraction. The chain is built from TRBV5-1 and TRBJ1-1, with a tentative D call TRBD1 (5 bases). The CDR3 loop is CASSLASGGTEAFF. The CDR3 DNA sequence: TGCGCCAGCAGCTTGGCTTCGGGGGGCACTGAAGCTTTCTTT.